The 4 T cell receptor delta chains reported below all come from one sample, sequenced in a study of gamma-delta T cells after stem cell transplantation. TCRdb reapplied CATT to the RT-PCR reads. The sample lists over 9,000 delta-chain clones, roughly 1.3% occurring once. The sequencing sample was made of gamma-delta T cells. These receptor sequences come from a human donor. It is not recorded whose cells these are; they may come from a transplant donor.

This clone has ten or more counts. This chain links TRDV2 with TRDJ1; 9 nucleotides match TRDD3. The V gene end was trimmed by 3 bases and the J gene end by 1 base; junction bases not matched to a gene: 14. The CDR3 spans 18 residues. Germline V lookup: CDR1 GEAIGNYY, CDR2 EKD. Here the CDR3 reads CACDPLGILGDITDKLIF. CDR3 sequence (DNA): TGTGCCTGTGACCCCCTTGGAATCTTGGGGGATATCACCGATAAACTCATCTTT.

The table lists this clone with a few counts. This likely stems from a read error, as it lies one base from a far larger clone. This rearrangement joins TRDV2 to TRDJ3, with 10 positions matching TRDD3. Germline lookup yields CDR1 GEAIGNYY and CDR2 EKD. This CDR3 has 21 amino acids. The CDR3: CACDSLGGYALSSRDTRQMFF. The CDR3 DNA reads TGTGCCTGTGACTCACTCGGGGGATACGCTCTGAGCTCCCGGGACACCCGACAGATGTTTTTC.

In the case of this clone: This probably arose from a read error, given a far larger clone one base away. The same CDR3 is also encoded by other DNA sequences in this sample. The V call is TRDV2, the J call TRDJ1; 10 bases line up with TRDD3. The CDR3 totals 18 residues. The germline gives CDR1 GEAIGNYY, CDR2 EKD. The CDR3 region is CACDTLRQGDTDDDKLIF. The CDR3 DNA sequence: TGTGCTTGTGACACCCTTCGGCAGGGGGATACGGACGACGATAAACTCATCTTT.

On this clone itself: An end of the junction does not agree with germline; a read error may underlie this. The same CDR3 also results from other DNA sequences found in this sample. The CDR3 bases are TGTGCCTGCGACACCGTGCCTTCCTCCCCCGTACTGGGGGATACTGGGTACACCGATAAACTCATCTTT. Its protein is CACDTVPSSPVLGDTGYTDKLIF. The rearrangement uses TRDV2 and TRDJ1; 12 positions match TRDD3. Germline CDR1 reads GEAIGNYY; CDR2 reads EKD. This CDR3 comprises 23 residues.